This TCR beta chain was captured in a study of T cell responses to AZD1222 COVID-19 vaccine. Study-wide background: Pooled together were second doses at about 4 or about 12 weeks. Findings of the study overall: Seropositive at baseline were only a handful of AZD1222 recipients. Without day 14 samples, only post-peak T cell repertoires were studied.

Remarks on this clone: What it binds is not known.

Sequenced by immunoSEQ multiplex PCR; TCRdb stores in-frame clones only, minus some. The repertoire includes around 170,000 clones, roughly 93% of them detected once, and 0.99% sits in the top ten. The source of this sequence is an adult in good health. The sample here was peripheral blood, taken on day 0 of AZD1222 vaccination.

Here the CDR3 reads CASSQQGNYEQYF. For the CDR3, the DNA is TGTGCCAGCAGCCAACAGGGTAACTACGAGCAGTACTTC. This chain joins TRBV4-2 and TRBJ2-7; D may be TRBD1 (5 bases). Germline CDR1 is LGHNA and CDR2 is YNFKEQ. V dropped 2 bases and J dropped 3 bases, with 8 bases sitting between them. The CDR3 length is 13 residues.